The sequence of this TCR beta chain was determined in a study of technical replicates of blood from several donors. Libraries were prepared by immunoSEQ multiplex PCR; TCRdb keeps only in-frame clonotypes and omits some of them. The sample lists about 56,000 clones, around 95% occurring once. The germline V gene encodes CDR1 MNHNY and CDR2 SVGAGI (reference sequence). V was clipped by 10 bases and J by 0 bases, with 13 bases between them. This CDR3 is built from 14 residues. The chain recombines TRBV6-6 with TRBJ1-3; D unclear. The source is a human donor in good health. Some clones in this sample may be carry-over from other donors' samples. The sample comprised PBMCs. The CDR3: CATSPPDSGNTIYF. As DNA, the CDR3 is TGTGCCACCTCTCCTCCAGACTCTGGAAACACCATATATTTT.